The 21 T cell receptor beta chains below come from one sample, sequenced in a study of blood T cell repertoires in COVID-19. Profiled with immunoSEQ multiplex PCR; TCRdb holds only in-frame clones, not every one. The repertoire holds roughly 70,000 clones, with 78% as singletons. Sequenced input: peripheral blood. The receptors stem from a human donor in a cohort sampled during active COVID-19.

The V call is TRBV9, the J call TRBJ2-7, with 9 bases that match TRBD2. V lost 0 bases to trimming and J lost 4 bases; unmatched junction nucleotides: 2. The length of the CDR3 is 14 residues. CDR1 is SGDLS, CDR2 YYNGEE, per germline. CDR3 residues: CASSVGSGSYEQYF. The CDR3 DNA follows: TGTGCCAGCAGCGTAGGTAGCGGGAGTTACGAGCAGTACTTC. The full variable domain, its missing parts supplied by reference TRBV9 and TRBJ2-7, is DSGVTQTPKHLITATGQRVTLRCSPRSGDLSVYWYQQSLDQGLQFLIQYYNGEERAKGNILERFSAQQFPDLHSELNLSSLELGDSALYFCASSVGSGSYEQYFGPGTRLTVT.

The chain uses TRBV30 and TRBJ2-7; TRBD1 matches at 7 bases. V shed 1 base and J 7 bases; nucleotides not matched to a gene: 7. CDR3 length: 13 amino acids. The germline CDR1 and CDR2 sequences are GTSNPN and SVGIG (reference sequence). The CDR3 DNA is TGTGCCTGGAGTGCCGACAGGGTGGGAGAGCAGTACTTC. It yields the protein CAWSADRVGEQYF.

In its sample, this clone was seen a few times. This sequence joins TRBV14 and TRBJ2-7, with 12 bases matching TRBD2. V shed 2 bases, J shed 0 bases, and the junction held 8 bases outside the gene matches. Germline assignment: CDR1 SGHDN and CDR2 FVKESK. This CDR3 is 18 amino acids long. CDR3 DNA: TGTGCCAGCAGCCAAACCCACTTACTAGCGGGAGGCTCCTACGAGCAGTACTTC. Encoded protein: CASSQTHLLAGGSYEQYF.

The CDR3 loop is CAISRDREYQETQYF. CDR3 coding DNA: TGTGCCATTTCCCGGGACAGGGAGTACCAAGAGACCCAGTACTTC. The chain combines TRBV10-3 with TRBJ2-5; the match to TRBD1 covers 9 bases. After removal of 9 bases from V and 0 bases from J, the junction contained 8 bases not matched to a gene. This CDR3 has 15 amino acids. The germline V gene has CDR1 ENHRY and CDR2 SYGVKD.

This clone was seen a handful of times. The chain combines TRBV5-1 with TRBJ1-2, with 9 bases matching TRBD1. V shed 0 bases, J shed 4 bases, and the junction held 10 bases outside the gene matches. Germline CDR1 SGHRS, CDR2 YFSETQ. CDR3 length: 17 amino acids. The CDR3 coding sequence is TGCGCCAGCAGCTTGGATCCCGGACAGGGGAATAGCTATGGCTACACCTTC. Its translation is CASSLDPGQGNSYGYTF.

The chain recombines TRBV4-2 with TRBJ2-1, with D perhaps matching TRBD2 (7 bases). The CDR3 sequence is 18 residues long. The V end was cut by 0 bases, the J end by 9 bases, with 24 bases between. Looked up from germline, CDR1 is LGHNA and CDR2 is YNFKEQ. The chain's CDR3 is CASSQDQSGSGRGSEQFF. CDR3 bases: TGTGCCAGCAGCCAAGATCAGTCGGGGTCGGGGAGGGGGAGTGAGCAGTTCTTC.

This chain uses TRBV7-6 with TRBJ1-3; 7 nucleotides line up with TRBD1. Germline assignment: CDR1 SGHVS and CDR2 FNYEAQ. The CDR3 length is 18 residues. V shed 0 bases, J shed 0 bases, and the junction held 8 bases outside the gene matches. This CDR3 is CASSLAGTGASSGNTIYF. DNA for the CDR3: TGTGCCAGCAGCTTAGCCGGAACAGGGGCCAGCTCTGGAAACACCATATATTTT.

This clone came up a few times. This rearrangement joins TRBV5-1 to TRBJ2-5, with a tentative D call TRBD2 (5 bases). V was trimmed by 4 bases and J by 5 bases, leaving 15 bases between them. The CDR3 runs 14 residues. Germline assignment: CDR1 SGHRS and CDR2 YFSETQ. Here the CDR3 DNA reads TGCGCCAGCAGCCTCGAGGGCCTCCAGGAGACCCAGTACTTC. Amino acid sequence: CASSLEGLQETQYF.

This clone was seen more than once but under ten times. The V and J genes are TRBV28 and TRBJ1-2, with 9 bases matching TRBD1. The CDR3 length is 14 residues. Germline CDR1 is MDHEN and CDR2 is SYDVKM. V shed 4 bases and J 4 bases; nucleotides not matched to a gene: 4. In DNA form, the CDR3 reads TGTGCCAGCAGTTCCGGACAGGGGAGCTATGGCTACACCTTC. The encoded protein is CASSSGQGSYGYTF.

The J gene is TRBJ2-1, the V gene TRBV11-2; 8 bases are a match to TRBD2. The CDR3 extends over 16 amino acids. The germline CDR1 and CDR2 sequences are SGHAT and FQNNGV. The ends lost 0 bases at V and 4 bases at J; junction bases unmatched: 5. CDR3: CASSLDQVAGYNEQFF. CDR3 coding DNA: TGTGCCAGCAGCTTAGATCAGGTAGCGGGATACAATGAGCAGTTCTTC.

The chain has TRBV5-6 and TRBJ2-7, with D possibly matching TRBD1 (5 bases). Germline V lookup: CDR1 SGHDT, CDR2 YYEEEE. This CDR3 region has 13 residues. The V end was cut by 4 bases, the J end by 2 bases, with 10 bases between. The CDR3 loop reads CASSGTGPYEQYF. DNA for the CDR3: TGTGCCAGCAGCGGAACAGGTCCCTACGAGCAGTACTTC.

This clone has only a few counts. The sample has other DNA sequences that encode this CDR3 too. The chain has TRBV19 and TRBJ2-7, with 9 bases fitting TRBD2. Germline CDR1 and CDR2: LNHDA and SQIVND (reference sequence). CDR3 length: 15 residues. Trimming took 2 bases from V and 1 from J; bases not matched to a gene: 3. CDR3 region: CASSIRAGGSYEQYF. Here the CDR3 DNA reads TGTGCCAGTAGTATAAGGGCGGGAGGGTCCTACGAGCAGTACTTC. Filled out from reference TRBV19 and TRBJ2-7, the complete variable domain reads DGGITQSPKYLFRKEGQNVTLSCEQNLNHDAMYWYRQDPGQGLRLIYYSQIVNDFQKGDIAEGYSVSREKKESFPLTVTSAQKNPTAFYLCASSIRAGGSYEQYFGPGTRLTVT.

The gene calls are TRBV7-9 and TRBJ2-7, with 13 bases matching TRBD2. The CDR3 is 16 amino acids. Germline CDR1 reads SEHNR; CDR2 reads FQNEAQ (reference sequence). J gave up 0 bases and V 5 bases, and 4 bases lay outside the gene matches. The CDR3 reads CASSPRTSGSSYEQYF. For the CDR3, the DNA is TGTGCCAGCAGCCCCCGGACTAGCGGGAGCTCCTACGAGCAGTACTTC.

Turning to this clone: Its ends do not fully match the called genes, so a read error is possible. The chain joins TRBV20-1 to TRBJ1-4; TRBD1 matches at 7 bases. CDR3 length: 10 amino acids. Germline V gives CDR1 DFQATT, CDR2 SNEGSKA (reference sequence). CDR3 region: CSAGSRTGLF. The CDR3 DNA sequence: TGCAGTGCTGGTTCTCGGACAGGACTTTTT.

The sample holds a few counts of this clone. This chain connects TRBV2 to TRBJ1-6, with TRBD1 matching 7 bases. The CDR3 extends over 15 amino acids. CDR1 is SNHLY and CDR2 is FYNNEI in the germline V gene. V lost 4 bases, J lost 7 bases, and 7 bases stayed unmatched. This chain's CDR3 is CASSARTGSNSPLHF. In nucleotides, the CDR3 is TGTGCCAGCAGTGCGCGGACAGGCTCAAATTCACCCCTCCACTTT. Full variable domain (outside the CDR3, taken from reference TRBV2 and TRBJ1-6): EPEVTQTPSHQVTQMGQEVILRCVPISNHLYFYWYRQILGQKVEFLVSFYNNEISEKSEIFDDQFSVERPDGSNFTLKIRSTKLEDSAMYFCASSARTGSNSPLHFGNGTRLTVT.

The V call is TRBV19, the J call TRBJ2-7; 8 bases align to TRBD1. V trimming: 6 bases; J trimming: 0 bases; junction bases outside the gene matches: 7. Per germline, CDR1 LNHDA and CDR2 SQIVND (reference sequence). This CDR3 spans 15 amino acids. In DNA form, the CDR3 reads TGTGCCAGTAGCTCAAACAGGGGGAGCTCCTACGAGCAGTACTTC. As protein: CASSSNRGSSYEQYF.

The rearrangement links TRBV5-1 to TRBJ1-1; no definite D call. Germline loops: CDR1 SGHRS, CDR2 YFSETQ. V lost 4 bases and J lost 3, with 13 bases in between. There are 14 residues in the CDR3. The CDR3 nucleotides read TGCGCCAGCAGCGGGTTCAACGGGGACACTGAAGCTTTCTTT. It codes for CASSGFNGDTEAFF.

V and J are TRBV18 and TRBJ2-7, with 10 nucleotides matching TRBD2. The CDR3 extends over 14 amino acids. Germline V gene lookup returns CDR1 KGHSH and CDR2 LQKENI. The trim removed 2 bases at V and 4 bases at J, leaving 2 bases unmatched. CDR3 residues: CASSPTSGAYEQYF. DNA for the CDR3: TGTGCCAGCTCACCAACTAGCGGGGCTTACGAGCAGTACTTC.

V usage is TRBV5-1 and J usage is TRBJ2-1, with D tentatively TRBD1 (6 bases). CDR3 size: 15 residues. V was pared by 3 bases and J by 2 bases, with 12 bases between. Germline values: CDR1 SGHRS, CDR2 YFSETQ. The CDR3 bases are TGCGCCAGCAGCTGGGCTAGGGGGACCTACAATGAGCAGTTCTTC. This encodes CASSWARGTYNEQFF.

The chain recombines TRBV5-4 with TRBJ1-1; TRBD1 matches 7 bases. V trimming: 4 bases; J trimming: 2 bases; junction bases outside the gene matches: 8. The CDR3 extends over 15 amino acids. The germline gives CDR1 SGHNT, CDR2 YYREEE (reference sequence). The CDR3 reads CASSKNRGSNTEAFF. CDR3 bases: TGTGCCAGCAGCAAAAACAGGGGATCAAACACTGAAGCTTTCTTT.

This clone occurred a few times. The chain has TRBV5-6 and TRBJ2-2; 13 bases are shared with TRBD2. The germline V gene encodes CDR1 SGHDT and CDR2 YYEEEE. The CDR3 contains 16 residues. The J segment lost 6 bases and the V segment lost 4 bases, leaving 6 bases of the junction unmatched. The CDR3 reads CASSRGLAGAAGELFF. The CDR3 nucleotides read TGTGCCAGCAGCCGAGGACTAGCGGGAGCAGCCGGGGAGCTGTTTTTT.